Each of the 26 T cell receptor beta chains below was sequenced from the same sample in a study of PD-1 blockade in classical Hodgkin lymphoma. Brentuximab vedotin exposure varied, and every patient relapsed after autologous stem cell transplantation. The protocol was immunoSEQ multiplex PCR, while the TCRdb copy is restricted to in-frame clones and leaves out a portion. This sample has about 100,000 clones; about 89% occur once, and the top ten carry 6.6%. The source material was peripheral blood mononuclear cells (PBMCs), sampled before the second cycle of nivolumab. Receptors were obtained from a human donor with classical Hodgkin lymphoma.

This clone was picked up one time. V and J are TRBV7-9 and TRBJ1-1; the match to TRBD1 covers 8 bases. The V segment lost 1 base and the J segment 1 base; nucleotides outside the gene matches: 11. Germline assignment: CDR1 SEHNR and CDR2 FQNEAQ (reference sequence). The CDR3 extends over 18 amino acids. The CDR3, as DNA: TGTGCCAGCAGCTTAGGGGCAGGGGGCTTGAATTGGAACACTGAAGCTTTCTTT. Protein sequence: CASSLGAGGLNWNTEAFF.

The rearrangement uses TRBV7-2 and TRBJ2-3; 7 bases agree with TRBD1. The CDR3 runs 15 residues. Germline V gene data show CDR1 as SGHTA and CDR2 as FQGNSA. V dropped 8 bases and J dropped 7; count of bases not matched to a gene: 15. The CDR3 DNA reads as TGTGCCAGCGAGCAAATTCCGGGACAGTGGAATACGCAGTATTTT. It is translated as CASEQIPGQWNTQYF. Supplemented by reference TRBV7-2 and TRBJ2-3, the full variable domain reads GAGVSQSPSNKVTEKGKDVELRCDPISGHTALYWYRQSLGQGLEFLIYFQGNSAPDKSGLPSDRFSAERTGGSVSTLTIQRTQQEDSAVYLCASEQIPGQWNTQYFGPGTRLTVL.

This sequence joins TRBV21-1 and TRBJ2-3; TRBD2 was called by the table and not checked on the DNA. TRBV21-1 represents a pseudogene. The CDR3 covers 17 residues. In DNA form, the CDR3 reads TGTGCCAGCAGCGAAGGACTAGCGGGGGGTAACACAGATACGCAGTATTTT. It yields the protein CASSEGLAGGNTDTQYF.

This chain joins TRBV6-5 and TRBJ1-1; D is undetermined. CDR3 length: 12 residues. Trimming took 8 bases from V and 1 from J, leaving 8 bases between them. The germline CDR1 and CDR2 sequences are MNHEY and SVGAGI. The CDR3 DNA follows: TGTGCCAGCCGGACGGGGAACACTGAAGCTTTCTTT. Translating gives CASRTGNTEAFF.

The rearrangement joins TRBV5-1 to TRBJ1-1, with a possible D match to TRBD1 (5 bases). V was shortened by 3 bases and J by 0 bases, with 15 bases between the two germline ends. Germline lookup yields CDR1 SGHRS and CDR2 YFSETQ. This CDR3 is 16 amino acids long. The CDR3 sequence: CASSWDPGRMNTEAFF. CDR3 in DNA: TGCGCCAGCAGCTGGGACCCGGGACGGATGAACACTGAAGCTTTCTTT.

This chain connects TRBV5-6 to TRBJ2-5, with a weak D call TRBD2 (5 bases). CDR1 and CDR2 from the germline V gene are SGHDT and YYEEEE. Trimming removed 0 bases at V and 5 bases at J, with 11 bases between. The CDR3 is 14 residues long. Here the CDR3 reads CASSLESGLETQYF. In nucleotides, the CDR3 is TGTGCCAGCAGCTTGGAGTCCGGACTCGAGACCCAGTACTTC.

This chain uses TRBV19 with TRBJ1-1; the D is unclear. This CDR3 comprises 13 residues. The V and J ends lost 10 bases and 8 bases respectively, with 20 bases between them. Looked up from germline, CDR1 is LNHDA and CDR2 is SQIVND (reference sequence). CDR3 nucleotide sequence: TGTGCCACCTCCAAGCAGCTATTAGGAGAAGCTTTCTTT. Translated: CATSKQLLGEAFF. Drawing the rest from reference TRBV19 and TRBJ1-1, the complete variable domain is DGGITQSPKYLFRKEGQNVTLSCEQNLNHDAMYWYRQDPGQGLRLIYYSQIVNDFQKGDIAEGYSVSREKKESFPLTVTSAQKNPTAFYLCATSKQLLGEAFFGQGTRLTVV.

This chain uses TRBV11-2 with TRBJ1-1; D call uncertain. V was pared by 1 base and J by 1 base, with 4 bases between. This CDR3 is 13 amino acids long. Germline values: CDR1 SGHAT, CDR2 FQNNGV. The CDR3 region is CASSLAQNTEAFF. DNA for the CDR3: TGTGCCAGCAGCTTAGCCCAGAACACTGAAGCTTTCTTT.

This clone has a single count. CDR3 DNA sequence: TGTGCCAGCAGCTTAGGGGTAGTTGCGGGGGAAGAGACCCAGTACTTC. Translated, it gives CASSLGVVAGEETQYF. This chain uses TRBV7-2 with TRBJ2-5; 7 bases map to TRBD2. V lost 1 base and J lost 3; bases outside the gene matches: 8. Germline values: CDR1 SGHTA, CDR2 FQGNSA. The length of the CDR3 is 16 residues. Full variable domain (outside the CDR3, taken from reference TRBV7-2 and TRBJ2-5): GAGVSQSPSNKVTEKGKDVELRCDPISGHTALYWYRQSLGQGLEFLIYFQGNSAPDKSGLPSDRFSAERTGGSVSTLTIQRTQQEDSAVYLCASSLGVVAGEETQYFGPGTRLLVL.

The gene calls are TRBV6-4 and TRBJ2-2; tentatively, D is TRBD2 (5 bases). CDR3 length equals 15 residues. Per germline, CDR1 MRHNA and CDR2 SNTAGT. V lost 0 bases to trimming and J lost 5 bases, with 10 bases between them. CDR3 bases: TGTGCCAGCAGTGACTCGGAGGACTCTACCGGGGAGCTGTTTTTT. Translated: CASSDSEDSTGELFF.

V and J are TRBV27 and TRBJ2-5; the D is unclear. This CDR3 has 12 amino acids. Trimming removed 7 bases from V and 4 bases from J, with 10 bases in between. Per the germline V gene, CDR1 is MNHEY and CDR2 is SMNVEV (reference sequence). CDR3 in amino acids: CASMWAAETQYF. Written as DNA, the CDR3 is TGTGCCAGCATGTGGGCGGCAGAGACCCAGTACTTC.

The table lists this clone with a count of one. The chain employs TRBV6-5 and TRBJ1-1, with TRBD1 matching 11 bases. The J segment lost 4 bases and the V segment lost 5 bases, leaving 3 bases of the junction unmatched. Germline CDR1 MNHEY, CDR2 SVGAGI. This CDR3 contains 14 residues. The CDR3 is CASSRGTGGTEAFF. The CDR3 nucleotides read TGTGCCAGCAGTCGGGGGACAGGGGGCACTGAAGCTTTCTTT.

CDR3 nucleotides: TGTGCCAGCAGCTTAGGACACCGGGACCCCCGGTACTTC. Its translation: CASSLGHRDPRYF. V gene TRBV7-2 combines with J gene TRBJ2-7, with D possibly called TRBD1 or TRBD2 (5 bases each). Germline V CDR1 and CDR2: SGHTA, FQGNSA. This CDR3 is 13 amino acids long. V was clipped by 1 base and J by 12 bases, with 16 bases between them.

A single count supports this clone. J is TRBJ2-3 and V is TRBV30; the D gene could be TRBD1 or TRBD2 (5 bases each). Germline V gives CDR1 GTSNPN, CDR2 SVGIG (reference sequence). V was cut by 5 bases and J by 1 base, with 13 bases left in between. The CDR3 consists of 14 residues. CDR3 sequence (DNA): TGTGCCTGGGATACGGTGGGGGGCACAGATACGCAGTATTTT. This gives the protein CAWDTVGGTDTQYF.

The V call is TRBV19, the J call TRBJ2-7; D may be TRBD2 (5 bases). Germline lookup yields CDR1 LNHDA and CDR2 SQIVND (reference sequence). CDR3 length: 14 residues. Trimming left V 3 bases short and J 3 bases short, with 12 bases between. CDR3 residues: CASSIQADGYEQYF. Here the CDR3 DNA reads TGTGCCAGTAGTATTCAAGCGGACGGCTACGAGCAGTACTTC.

The chain joins TRBV21-1 to TRBJ1-1; the table gives TRBD1 as D, unverified against the DNA. TRBV21-1 is a known pseudogene. CDR3 length: 12 amino acids. The CDR3 nucleotides are TGTGCCAGCAGTTCAATGAACACTGAAGCTTTCTTT. Protein: CASSSMNTEAFF.

The gene calls are TRBV5-4 and TRBJ2-7; no reliable D call. The V gene's germline CDR1 is SGHNT and CDR2 YYREEE (reference sequence). V lost 0 bases, J lost 3 bases, and 13 bases lay in between. The CDR3 length is 15 residues. CDR3 sequence: CASSLGPTTFYEQYF. In nucleotides, the CDR3 is TGTGCCAGCAGCTTGGGCCCTACAACCTTCTACGAGCAGTACTTC.

This clone was counted a single time. This chain joins TRBV6-5 and TRBJ2-1, with TRBD2 as a possible D gene (6 bases). Germline CDR1 reads MNHEY; CDR2 reads SVGAGI. The CDR3 covers 15 residues. With 5 bases removed from V and 4 bases from J, the gap between germline ends came to 15 bases. CDR3 DNA: TGTGCCAGCAGTAAGGGTTACGGGGGATACAATGAGCAGTTCTTC. It codes for CASSKGYGGYNEQFF.

The chain combines TRBV6-6 with TRBJ2-7; D is possibly TRBD2 (6 bases). CDR1 is MNHNY, CDR2 SVGAGI, per germline (reference sequence). The V end was cut by 6 bases, the J end by 1 base, with 16 bases between. This CDR3 has 15 amino acids. The CDR3 bases are TGTGCCAGCAGCCGCCGGACGGAGGGATCCTACGAGCAGTACTTC. Its protein is CASSRRTEGSYEQYF.

V usage is TRBV2 and J usage is TRBJ1-2, with D possibly being TRBD1 (6 bases). CDR3 length equals 17 residues. Trimming removed 5 bases from V and 0 bases from J, with 19 bases in between. Germline V CDR1 and CDR2: SNHLY, FYNNEI. The CDR3 DNA reads TGTGCCAGCAGTTATTCCGGGACACCAACCCCTAACTATGGCTACACCTTC. It encodes CASSYSGTPTPNYGYTF. Drawing the rest from reference TRBV2 and TRBJ1-2, the complete variable domain is EPEVTQTPSHQVTQMGQEVILRCVPISNHLYFYWYRQILGQKVEFLVSFYNNEISEKSEIFDDQFSVERPDGSNFTLKIRSTKLEDSAMYFCASSYSGTPTPNYGYTFGSGTRLTVV.

The chain combines TRBV7-9 with TRBJ2-7, with D perhaps matching TRBD1 (6 bases). V lost 0 bases and J 5 bases, leaving 14 bases between the germline ends. Germline CDR1 reads SEHNR; CDR2 reads FQNEAQ (reference sequence). The CDR3 is made up of 15 amino acids. The CDR3 loop reads CASSLALAGVDEQYF. The CDR3 DNA sequence: TGTGCCAGCAGCTTAGCGTTGGCAGGGGTCGACGAGCAGTACTTC. Variable domain in full (rest from reference TRBV7-9 and TRBJ2-7): DTGVSQNPRHKITKRGQNVTFRCDPISEHNRLYWYRQTLGQGPEFLTYFQNEAQLEKSRLLSDRFSAERPKGSFSTLEIQRTEQGDSAMYLCASSLALAGVDEQYFGPGTRLTVT.

The chain joins TRBV27 to TRBJ2-2; D remains ambiguous. The length of the CDR3 is 10 residues. Trimming shortened V by 5 bases and J by 5 bases, and 0 bases separated the two germline ends. Germline V gene data show CDR1 as MNHEY and CDR2 as SMNVEV (reference sequence). CDR3 sequence reads: CASSTGELFF. CDR3 nucleotide sequence: TGTGCCAGCAGTACCGGGGAGCTGTTTTTT.

This clone was counted only a few times. The gene calls are TRBV28 and TRBJ1-5; 10 nucleotides match TRBD1. V was clipped by 6 bases and J by 9 bases; unmatched bases: 5. The CDR3 is 13 amino acids. Looked up from germline, CDR1 is MDHEN and CDR2 is SYDVKM. The CDR3 nucleotides read TGTGCCAGCAGGGGACAGGGGACAGGGCCCCAGCATTTT. This codes for CASRGQGTGPQHF.

This chain connects TRBV19 to TRBJ1-1; D is uncertain. V lost 5 bases, J lost 4 bases, and 14 bases lay in between. CDR1 and CDR2 from the germline V gene are LNHDA and SQIVND (reference sequence). This CDR3 comprises 14 residues. The CDR3, as DNA: TGTGCCAGTAGTTTTCGGACCGGAGGCACTGAAGCTTTCTTT. It translates to CASSFRTGGTEAFF.

The chain recombines TRBV7-6 with TRBJ2-1; maybe TRBD2 (5 bases). With 3 bases removed from V and 10 bases from J, the gap between germline ends came to 13 bases. Germline-derived CDR1 and CDR2 are SGHVS and FNYEAQ. This CDR3 has 13 residues. The CDR3 DNA follows: TGTGCCAGCAGCTTTTCCGGGGAGAGAGAGCAGTTCTTC. It codes for CASSFSGEREQFF.

In regard to this clone: This same CDR3 is encoded by further DNA sequences in the sample. The chain has TRBV18 and TRBJ2-3; D is ambiguous. Trimming left V 2 bases short and J 4 bases short, with 4 bases between. The CDR3 contains 12 residues. The germline gives CDR1 KGHSH, CDR2 LQKENI. This CDR3 reads CASSPSADTQYF. Written as DNA, the CDR3 is TGTGCCAGCTCACCATCCGCAGATACGCAGTATTTT.